This paragraph covers one T cell receptor (beta chain) sequence. Its antigen is undetermined. The CDR3 is made up of 15 amino acids. Germline V lookup: CDR1 SNHLY, CDR2 FYNNEI. With 6 bases removed from V and 2 bases from J, the gap between germline ends came to 14 bases. The data stem from a study of cytomegalovirus exposure and HLA in healthy donors. PCR amplification relied on 60 Vbeta primers (plus 13 Jbeta primers). The protocol was immunoSEQ multiplex PCR, while the TCRdb copy is restricted to in-frame clones and leaves out a portion. The sample lists approximately 150,000 clones, around 85% occurring once. Overall study findings and caveats: Researchers catalogued 160 or so TCR beta chains as cytomegalovirus-associated.

The sequence came from a man over 45 in good health and CMV-seropositive. The sample consisted of PBMCs. The chain recombines TRBV2 with TRBJ1-5, with D perhaps matching TRBD1 (6 bases). CDR3 sequence reads: CASSPTGTGNQPQHF. CDR3 coding DNA: TGTGCCAGCAGCCCAACAGGGACGGGCAATCAGCCCCAGCATTTT.